These T cell receptor beta chains were read from a single sample in a study of blood T cell repertoires in COVID-19. The assay was immunoSEQ multiplex PCR, and TCRdb's table has in-frame clones only and misses some. The data contain around 210,000 clones, roughly nine tenths of them singletons. Specimen: peripheral blood. The receptors shown here come from a woman between 70 and 85 years old with acute or convalescent COVID-19. The CDR3 runs from the conserved cysteine through the conserved F or W. Each record gives: CDR3 DNA, CDR3 protein, clone size, J gene, V gene, D gene. D genes are given only for firm matches. For some rows the clone size is stated as once, few or many, or as a class when expanded; others skip it.

CDR3nt: TGTGCCAGCAGTTTACTGCTAGCCGCGGGATACACCGGGGAGCTGTTTTTT; CDR3aa: CASSLLLAAGYTGELFF; abundance: .; j_gene: TRBJ2-2; v_gene: TRBV27; d_gene: .
CDR3nt: TGTGCCAGCCGGGACAGTGAGACCCAGTACTTC; CDR3aa: CASRDSETQYF; abundance: .; j_gene: TRBJ2-5; v_gene: TRBV18; d_gene: TRBD1
CDR3nt: TGTGCCAGTAGCAGGGACAGAAATTACGAGCAGTACTTC; CDR3aa: CASSRDRNYEQYF; abundance: many; j_gene: TRBJ2-7; v_gene: TRBV19; d_gene: TRBD1
CDR3nt: TGCGCCAGCAGCCCAGGACAGGGGTCATACGAGCAGTACTTC; CDR3aa: CASSPGQGSYEQYF; abundance: few; j_gene: TRBJ2-7; v_gene: TRBV5-1; d_gene: TRBD1
CDR3nt: TGTGCCAGCAGCTTAGCAGGGGGCGTCGGCTATGGCTACACCTTC; CDR3aa: CASSLAGGVGYGYTF; abundance: .; j_gene: TRBJ1-2; v_gene: TRBV7-9; d_gene: TRBD1
CDR3nt: TGCAGCGTTGTCGGGGTGGGGAGAACCCAGTACTTC; CDR3aa: CSVVGVGRTQYF; abundance: .; j_gene: TRBJ2-5; v_gene: TRBV29-1; d_gene: .
CDR3nt: TGTGCCAGCAGCCCCGGGACTACATACGACGAGCAGTACTTC; CDR3aa: CASSPGTTYDEQYF; abundance: .; j_gene: TRBJ2-7; v_gene: TRBV11-2; d_gene: TRBD2
CDR3nt: TGTGCCAGCAGACCAGTTCAGGGAAAAGCTTTCTTT; CDR3aa: CASRPVQGKAFF; abundance: once; j_gene: TRBJ1-1; v_gene: TRBV6-5; d_gene: .
CDR3nt: TGTGCCAGCAGCCCACCCGGGGTGGGGGCCCTCTCTGGAAACACCATATATTTT; CDR3aa: CASSPPGVGALSGNTIYF; abundance: .; j_gene: TRBJ1-3; v_gene: TRBV5-6; d_gene: .
CDR3nt: TGTGCCAGCAGCTTGAATAGCGGGGGGTCCTCCTACGAGCAGTACTTC; CDR3aa: CASSLNSGGSSYEQYF; abundance: .; j_gene: TRBJ2-7; v_gene: TRBV7-8; d_gene: TRBD2
CDR3nt: TGCGCCAGCAGCCAAGTGACAGCAGATGAAAAACTGTTTTTT; CDR3aa: CASSQVTADEKLFF; abundance: .; j_gene: TRBJ1-4; v_gene: TRBV4-3; d_gene: .
CDR3nt: TGTGCCAGCAGGGGGACAGCCTCAAATCAGCCCCAGCATTTT; CDR3aa: CASRGTASNQPQHF; abundance: .; j_gene: TRBJ1-5; v_gene: TRBV2; d_gene: TRBD1
CDR3nt: TGTGCCAGCTCACCGTCTCAGGGTACCACAGATACGCAGTATTTT; CDR3aa: CASSPSQGTTDTQYF; abundance: .; j_gene: TRBJ2-3; v_gene: TRBV18; d_gene: .
CDR3nt: TGTGCCACCAGCGAGGGAAACAATGAGCAGTTCTTC; CDR3aa: CATSEGNNEQFF; abundance: .; j_gene: TRBJ2-1; v_gene: TRBV15; d_gene: .
CDR3nt: TGCGCCAGCAGCTTGACCTCGGGCACGAGGGAGGAGACCCAGTACTTC; CDR3aa: CASSLTSGTREETQYF; abundance: .; j_gene: TRBJ2-5; v_gene: TRBV5-1; d_gene: .